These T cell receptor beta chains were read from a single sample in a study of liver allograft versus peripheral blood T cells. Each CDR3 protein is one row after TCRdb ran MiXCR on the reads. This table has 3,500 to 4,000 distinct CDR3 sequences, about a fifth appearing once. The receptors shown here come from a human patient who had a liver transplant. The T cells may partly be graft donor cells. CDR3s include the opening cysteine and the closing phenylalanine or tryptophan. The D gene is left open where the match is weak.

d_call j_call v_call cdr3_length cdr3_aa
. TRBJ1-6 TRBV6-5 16 CASSTQRPSYNSPLHF
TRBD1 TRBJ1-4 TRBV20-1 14 CSAPPGQGGEKLFF
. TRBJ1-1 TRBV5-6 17 CASSLVRAAAVLTEAFF
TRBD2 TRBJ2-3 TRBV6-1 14 CASSESGGADTQYF
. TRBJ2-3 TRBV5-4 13 CASRTAPKDTQYF
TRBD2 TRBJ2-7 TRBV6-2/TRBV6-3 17 CASSYSRSGTSSYEQYF
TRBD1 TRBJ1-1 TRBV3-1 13 CASSRQGLGGAFF
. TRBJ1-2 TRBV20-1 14 CSARDRTENYGYTF
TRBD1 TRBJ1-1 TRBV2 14 CASRAQTGATEAFF
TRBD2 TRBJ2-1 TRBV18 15 CASSLAGGRDNEQFF
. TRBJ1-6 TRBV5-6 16 CASSLAMAGVNSPLHF
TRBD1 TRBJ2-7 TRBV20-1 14 CSARSGTASYEQYF
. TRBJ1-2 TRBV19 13 CASSPRTAYGYTF
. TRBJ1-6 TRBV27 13 CASSSRTHSPLHF
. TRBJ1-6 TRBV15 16 CATSRDRAAYNSPLHF
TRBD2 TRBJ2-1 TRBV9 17 CASSVVYSSGRTNEQFF
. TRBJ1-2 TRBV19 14 CASSIVQGSYGYTF
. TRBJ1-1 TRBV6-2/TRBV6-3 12 CASGQFFKEAFF
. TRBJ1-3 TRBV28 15 CASSFPWSSGNTIYF
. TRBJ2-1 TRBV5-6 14 CASSLKGIYNEQFF
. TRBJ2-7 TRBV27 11 CASSLCYEQYF
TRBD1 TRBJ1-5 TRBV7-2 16 CASSLEGTGGNQPQHF
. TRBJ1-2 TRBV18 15 CASSRDGTAHYGYTF
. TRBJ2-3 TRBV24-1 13 CATSPQAVDTQYF
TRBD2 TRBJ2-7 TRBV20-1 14 CSAMERGLTYEQYF
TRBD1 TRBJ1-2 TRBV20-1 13 CSARDAGTGVCTF
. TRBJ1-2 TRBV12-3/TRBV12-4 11 CASSLNYGYTF
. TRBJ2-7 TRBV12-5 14 CASGLGYRVDEQYF